Each of the 31 T cell receptor beta chains below was sequenced from the same sample in a study of beta chain features in type 1 diabetes. Of the isolated RNA, all was reverse transcribed, and so the sequenced material was expressed TCRB transcripts. Only in-frame clones appear in the TCRdb table, and some are missing; sequencing was by immunoSEQ multiplex PCR. The repertoire holds 250,000 to 400,000 clones, with about 14% as singletons. Sample: central memory CD4+ T cells from blood. All receptors derive from a man aged 25-45 years in good health.

This clone was observed a few times. The V and J genes are TRBV5-4 and TRBJ2-2; maybe TRBD2 (6 bases). CDR3 length equals 14 residues. With 2 bases removed from V and 4 bases from J, the gap between germline ends came to 9 bases. CDR1 and CDR2 from the germline V gene are SGHNT and YYREEE (reference sequence). The CDR3 reads CASSLLASTGELFF. Written as DNA, the CDR3 is TGTGCCAGCAGCTTACTAGCCAGCACCGGGGAGCTGTTTTTT. Drawing the rest from reference TRBV5-4 and TRBJ2-2, the complete variable domain is ETGVTQSPTHLIKTRGQQVTLRCSSQSGHNTVSWYQQALGQGPQFIFQYYREEENGRGNFPPRFSGLQFPNYSSELNVNALELDDSALYLCASSLLASTGELFFGEGSRLTVL.

This clone has a handful of counts. V gene TRBV6-5 combines with J gene TRBJ1-4; D call uncertain. Germline values: CDR1 MNHEY, CDR2 SVGAGI. This CDR3 has 14 residues. V lost 2 bases to trimming and J lost 7 bases, with 11 bases between them. CDR3 bases: TGTGCCAGCAGTTACGGACTCACGGGTGAAAAACTGTTTTTT. It encodes CASSYGLTGEKLFF.

This clone showed up just a few times. The chain links TRBV10-3 to TRBJ2-1; tentatively, D is TRBD1 (6 bases). The CDR3 covers 14 residues. V was cut by 8 bases and J by 4 bases, with 15 bases left in between. The germline CDR1 and CDR2 sequences are ENHRY and SYGVKD. CDR3 region: CAIRRDNKYNEQFF. The DNA for the CDR3 is TGTGCCATCCGACGGGACAACAAATACAATGAGCAGTTCTTC.

V usage is TRBV11-2 and J usage is TRBJ1-2; TRBD1 is a possible D gene (5 bases). V lost 5 bases, J lost 7 bases, and 14 bases lay in between. This CDR3 comprises 13 residues. Germline values: CDR1 SGHAT, CDR2 FQNNGV. The CDR3 region is CASSKLGGAGYTF. CDR3 DNA sequence: TGTGCCAGCAGCAAACTCGGGGGTGCTGGCTACACCTTC. The whole variable domain, filled in from reference TRBV11-2 and TRBJ1-2, reads EAGVAQSPRYKIIEKRQSVAFWCNPISGHATLYWYQQILGQGPKLLIQFQNNGVVDDSQLPKDRFSAERLKGVDSTLKIQPAKLEDSAVYLCASSKLGGAGYTFGSGTRLTVV.

This rearrangement joins TRBV7-9 to TRBJ1-2, with no clear D. Trimming took 3 bases from V and 7 from J, leaving 9 bases between them. There are 12 residues in the CDR3. Germline CDR1 reads SEHNR; CDR2 reads FQNEAQ (reference sequence). The CDR3 sequence: CASSFPRLGYTF. CDR3 nucleotide sequence: TGTGCCAGCAGCTTTCCCCGCCTTGGCTACACCTTC. Full variable domain (missing parts from reference TRBV7-9 and TRBJ1-2): DTGVSQNPRHKITKRGQNVTFRCDPISEHNRLYWYRQTLGQGPEFLTYFQNEAQLEKSRLLSDRFSAERPKGSFSTLEIQRTEQGDSAMYLCASSFPRLGYTFGSGTRLTVV.

This clone has a handful of counts. V is TRBV9 and J is TRBJ1-2, with 7 bases lining up with TRBD1. The CDR3 runs to 14 residues. CDR1 is SGDLS and CDR2 is YYNGEE in the germline V gene. The V segment lost 0 bases and the J segment 7 bases; nucleotides outside the gene matches: 6. CDR3 nucleotide sequence: TGTGCCAGCAGCGTAGGCCTGACAGGGTTTGGCTACACCTTC. It encodes CASSVGLTGFGYTF.

The CDR3 loop reads CASSPDGGGRPQHF. DNA of the CDR3: TGTGCCAGCAGTCCCGATGGGGGCGGAAGACCCCAGCATTTT. The V gene is TRBV6-5, the J gene TRBJ1-5; D perhaps matches TRBD1 (6 bases). Germline V CDR1 and CDR2: MNHEY, SVGAGI. Trimming left V 5 bases short and J 10 bases short, with 18 bases between. This CDR3 contains 14 residues.

This clone was found many times. The chain couples TRBV21-1 to TRBJ2-7; the table gives TRBD2 as D, unverified against the DNA. TRBV21-1 counts as a pseudogene. There are 12 residues in the CDR3. CDR3 loop: CALLLNSYEQYF. The CDR3 DNA reads as TGTGCTCTACTGTTAAACTCCTACGAGCAGTACTTC.

This clone was detected a few times. The chain joins TRBV21-1 to TRBJ1-5. TRBV21-1 counts as a pseudogene. The CDR3 has 16 amino acids. Here the CDR3 reads CASSRGNTLSNQPQHF. For the CDR3, the DNA is TGTGCCAGCAGCAGAGGAAACACCCTTAGCAATCAGCCCCAGCATTTT.

This clone has more than one count but fewer than ten. The chain has TRBV5-5 and TRBJ2-1; D is unresolved. V was cut by 1 base and J by 8 bases, with 22 bases left in between. The CDR3 covers 17 residues. Per germline, CDR1 SGHKS and CDR2 YYEKEE (reference sequence). CDR3 sequence: CASSLKIPGPLRDEQFF. In DNA, the CDR3 is TGTGCCAGCAGCTTGAAAATCCCCGGGCCGCTACGCGATGAGCAGTTCTTC.

The chain combines TRBV9 with TRBJ2-2; D not resolved. Trimming pared 2 bases from V and 5 bases from J, leaving 7 bases between. The V gene's germline CDR1 is SGDLS and CDR2 YYNGEE. The CDR3 extends over 13 amino acids. CDR3 in DNA: TGTGCCAGCAGCGTTGTTGGTACCGGGGAGCTGTTTTTT. Protein sequence: CASSVVGTGELFF. Looking up the rest from reference TRBV9 and TRBJ2-2 gives the full variable domain: DSGVTQTPKHLITATGQRVTLRCSPRSGDLSVYWYQQSLDQGLQFLIQYYNGEERAKGNILERFSAQQFPDLHSELNLSSLELGDSALYFCASSVVGTGELFFGEGSRLTVL.

The sample holds a few counts of this clone. V and J are TRBV7-2 and TRBJ2-7; TRBD1 agrees at 8 bases. The CDR3 consists of 16 residues. The germline V gene has CDR1 SGHTA and CDR2 FQGNSA. V dropped 5 bases and J dropped 0; count of bases not matched to a gene: 9. The CDR3: CASSQDRAFASYEQYF. CDR3 coding DNA: TGTGCCAGCAGCCAGGACAGGGCGTTTGCCTCCTACGAGCAGTACTTC.

The V and J genes are TRBV9 and TRBJ2-2, with a weak D call TRBD1 (5 bases). Between the trimmed V and J ends, which lost 3 bases and 3 bases, there was a span of 9 bases. The CDR3 extends over 14 amino acids. CDR1 is SGDLS, CDR2 YYNGEE, per germline. The CDR3 reads CASSGGPDTGELFF. CDR3 sequence (DNA): TGTGCCAGCAGCGGGGGCCCGGACACCGGGGAGCTGTTTTTT.

The chain combines TRBV11-1 with TRBJ2-5; TRBD2 matches at 10 bases. CDR1 and CDR2 from the germline V gene are SGHAT and FQDESV (reference sequence). The junction had 5 bases not matched to a gene; V was cut back by 1 base and J by 3 bases. This CDR3 contains 16 residues. This chain's CDR3 is CASSLGTSGYEETQYF. CDR3 DNA: TGTGCCAGCAGCTTAGGGACTAGCGGCTACGAAGAGACCCAGTACTTC.

In its sample, this clone was seen a few times. This sequence joins TRBV27 and TRBJ2-3; D unresolved. The germline V gene encodes CDR1 MNHEY and CDR2 SMNVEV (reference sequence). Trimming cost V 0 bases and J 3 bases, with 4 bases left between them. This CDR3 is built from 13 residues. The CDR3 spells CASSLSATDTQYF. CDR3 DNA sequence: TGTGCCAGCAGTTTATCTGCGACAGATACGCAGTATTTT.

The J gene is TRBJ1-5, the V gene TRBV5-5, with a weak D call TRBD1 (6 bases). Germline assignment: CDR1 SGHKS and CDR2 YYEKEE (reference sequence). CDR3 length equals 14 residues. The V end was cut by 0 bases, the J end by 5 bases, with 9 bases between. The CDR3 DNA is TGTGCCAGCAGCTTGGGACAGGCACATCAGCCCCAGCATTTT. This codes for CASSLGQAHQPQHF.

The gene calls are TRBV18 and TRBJ2-1; D is possibly TRBD2 (5 bases). Between the trimmed V and J ends, which lost 0 bases and 6 bases, there was a span of 9 bases. Per the germline V gene, CDR1 is KGHSH and CDR2 is LQKENI. The CDR3 consists of 14 residues. DNA of the CDR3: TGTGCCAGCTCACCACCGCAAGGGAGCAATGAGCAGTTCTTC. Translation: CASSPPQGSNEQFF.

V is TRBV2 and J is TRBJ2-3; 9 nucleotides agree with TRBD2. Germline lookup yields CDR1 SNHLY and CDR2 FYNNEI. The CDR3 is 14 amino acids. J gave up 7 bases and V 10 bases, and 12 bases lay outside the gene matches. CDR3 in amino acids: CAITHRTSVNTQYF. CDR3 coding DNA: TGTGCCATCACCCATCGGACTAGCGTAAATACGCAGTATTTT.

This rearrangement joins TRBV2 to TRBJ1-5; D unclear. Trimming removed 7 bases from V and 4 bases from J, with 8 bases in between. Per germline, CDR1 SNHLY and CDR2 FYNNEI. The CDR3 has 12 amino acids. This chain's CDR3 is CASTSQNQPQHF. The CDR3 DNA reads TGTGCCAGCACCTCACAAAATCAGCCCCAGCATTTT.

This clone was seen ten or more times. V gene TRBV29-1 combines with J gene TRBJ2-1; 7 bases fit TRBD2. The CDR3 sequence is 13 residues long. V lost 4 bases, J lost 7 bases, and 7 bases stayed unmatched. CDR1 is SQVTM, CDR2 ANQGSEA, per germline. Here the CDR3 DNA reads TGCAGCGTTGTGGTGCAGGGAGGGAATGAGCAGTTCTTC. The encoded protein is CSVVVQGGNEQFF.

The chain uses TRBV10-1 and TRBJ1-1; tentatively, D is TRBD1 (5 bases). CDR1 and CDR2 (germline): WNHNN, SYGVQD (reference sequence). V was shortened by 3 bases and J by 8 bases, with 13 bases between the two germline ends. The CDR3 has 13 residues. CDR3 in amino acids: CASSERGLAEAFF. The DNA for the CDR3 is TGCGCCAGCAGTGAAAGGGGTCTAGCCGAAGCTTTCTTT.

This rearrangement joins TRBV7-2 to TRBJ1-5; no reliable D call. Germline assignment: CDR1 SGHTA and CDR2 FQGNSA. CDR3 length equals 15 residues. V was pared by 1 base and J by 7 bases, with 14 bases between. CDR3 nucleotide sequence: TGTGCCAGCAGCTTAGTAGCCGACGTGGGGCAGCCCCAGCATTTT. Amino acid sequence: CASSLVADVGQPQHF.

The CDR3 DNA follows: TGTGCCAGCAGTGAAAACAGCGTGGCTGGAAACACCATATATTTT. Residues: CASSENSVAGNTIYF. V and J are TRBV2 and TRBJ1-3; D remains ambiguous. The CDR3 runs 15 residues. V was trimmed by 2 bases and J by 2 bases, leaving 10 bases between them. Germline values: CDR1 SNHLY, CDR2 FYNNEI.

V is TRBV7-3 and J is TRBJ2-1; D is possibly TRBD2 (5 bases). Between the trimmed V and J ends, which lost 2 bases and 5 bases, there was a span of 13 bases. Germline lookup yields CDR1 SGHTA and CDR2 FQGTGA. The CDR3 is 15 residues long. CDR3 residues: CASSLQAAYHNEQFF. Here the CDR3 DNA reads TGTGCCAGCAGCTTACAAGCGGCGTACCACAATGAGCAGTTCTTC.

A few counts support this clone. This chain joins TRBV5-1 and TRBJ2-7; TRBD1 aligns across 7 bases. This CDR3 comprises 16 residues. Germline V gives CDR1 SGHRS, CDR2 YFSETQ. Trimming cost V 0 bases and J 6 bases; bases outside gene matches: 12. CDR3 sequence: CASSLDPDRVLREQYF. The CDR3 DNA reads TGCGCCAGCAGCTTGGACCCCGACAGGGTACTACGCGAGCAGTACTTC.

This clone was counted only a few times. The V gene is TRBV7-2, the J gene TRBJ2-5; D may be TRBD2 (6 bases). Germline CDR1 and CDR2: SGHTA and FQGNSA. V lost 2 bases and J lost 9, with 13 bases in between. The CDR3 sequence is 13 residues long. CDR3 DNA sequence: TGTGCCAGCAGCTTAAGCCGGGAGAGGGCCCAGTACTTC. Protein: CASSLSRERAQYF. Looking up the rest from reference TRBV7-2 and TRBJ2-5 gives the full variable domain: GAGVSQSPSNKVTEKGKDVELRCDPISGHTALYWYRQSLGQGLEFLIYFQGNSAPDKSGLPSDRFSAERTGGSVSTLTIQRTQQEDSAVYLCASSLSRERAQYFGPGTRLLVL.

This clone was recorded only once. CDR3 region: CASSVEGELMNTEAFF. CDR3 nucleotides: TGTGCCAGCAGCGTTGAGGGAGAGTTGATGAACACTGAAGCTTTCTTT. V and J are TRBV9 and TRBJ1-1; the D is unclear. The CDR3 loop spans 16 amino acids. Germline lookup yields CDR1 SGDLS and CDR2 YYNGEE. V was trimmed by 2 bases and J by 0 bases, leaving 14 bases between them.

A word on this clone: At one boundary the junction diverges from the germline segment, which might be a read error. The rearrangement links TRBV7-7 to TRBJ2-2; D uncertain. Looked up from germline, CDR1 is SSHAT and CDR2 is FNYEAQ (reference sequence). The CDR3 runs 15 residues. CDR3 nucleotides: TGTGCTAGCAGCTTTGGCAGGCCCAACACCGGGGAGCTGTTTTTT. As protein: CASSFGRPNTGELFF. The full variable domain, rest sourced from reference TRBV7-7 and TRBJ2-2, is GAGVSQSPRYKVTKRGQDVTLRCDPISSHATLYWYQQALGQGPEFLTYFNYEAQPDKSGLPSDRFSAERPEGSISTLTIQRTEQRDSAMYRCASSFGRPNTGELFFGEGSRLTVL.

V is TRBV7-2 and J is TRBJ2-3; D remains ambiguous. Germline CDR1 and CDR2: SGHTA and FQGNSA. This CDR3 contains 14 residues. Trimming cost V 2 bases and J 3 bases, with 9 bases left between them. The CDR3 sequence is CASSLFAETDTQYF. CDR3 bases: TGTGCCAGCAGCTTATTTGCTGAAACAGATACGCAGTATTTT.

This clone was seen only a few times. The rearrangement joins TRBV7-8 to TRBJ1-5; TRBD1 might be the D (6 bases). The CDR3 spans 16 residues. Deletions cut 5 bases from V and 0 bases from J, with 14 bases between. Germline-derived CDR1 and CDR2 are SGHVS and FQNEAQ. The CDR3, as DNA: TGTGCCAGCAGCCCAGTGGCAGGGGCTAGCAATCAGCCCCAGCATTTT. Protein sequence: CASSPVAGASNQPQHF.

This clone came up many times. The chain employs TRBV25-1 and TRBJ1-2, with D possibly being TRBD1 (5 bases). The CDR3 is 15 amino acids. Per the germline V gene, CDR1 is MGHDK and CDR2 is SYGVNS. The V end lost 2 bases, the J end lost 7 bases, and 17 bases lay between the germline ends. The CDR3 protein is CASSERRWGRVGYTF. CDR3 bases: TGTGCCAGCAGTGAACGCCGGTGGGGCCGGGTTGGCTACACCTTC.